The sequence of this T cell receptor beta chain was determined in a study of blood T cell repertoires in COVID-19. About the research overall: Samples came from the United States, Italy and Spain, spanning acute and convalescent COVID-19. The cDNA or gDNA used as material had been derived from T cells, B-cell-depleted T cells, or PBMCs.

Germline V gives CDR1 MDHEN, CDR2 SYDVKM. This CDR3 contains 15 residues. Trimming took off 5 bases at V and 1 base at J, with 12 bases between the two ends. Each participant's cohort was designated according to participant-reported clinical history. All recovered Cohort 3 donors got two negative PCRs, got clearance, or saw symptom resolution. Measured with immunoSEQ multiplex PCR; TCRdb has only the in-frame clones, and not every one. The data hold around 300,000 clones, with 80% to 95% observed a single time. The receptor's source is a woman younger than 45 who had recovered from COVID-19. V gene TRBV28 combines with J gene TRBJ1-3; TRBD1 might be the D (5 bases). The material sequenced was PBMCs or T cells enriched from blood (not recorded which). The CDR3 is CASSLIQGSGNTIYF. The CDR3 DNA sequence: TGTGCCAGCAGTCTGATCCAGGGATCTGGAAACACCATATATTTT.